The 3 T cell receptor beta chains reported below all come from one sample, sequenced in a study of OX40 agonist ivuxolimab in advanced cancers. TCRdb's copy holds only in-frame clones and misses some; the assay was immunoSEQ multiplex PCR. The sample consists of some 81,000 clones, around 86% of them appearing once. The sample in question was CD4+ or CD8+ T cells sorted from blood, obtained in a trial of the OX40 agonist ivuxolimab. These receptor sequences come from an adult with an advanced solid tumor such as melanoma, head and neck, liver or kidney cancer.

The sample holds one count of this clone. The chain carries TRBV7-3 and TRBJ1-1, with 7 bases fitting TRBD1. The germline V gene has CDR1 SGHTA and CDR2 FQGTGA. V lost 5 bases and J lost 4; bases outside the gene matches: 7. This CDR3 is built from 14 residues. CDR3 sequence reads: CASSRQGLSTEAFF. CDR3 nucleotide sequence: TGTGCCAGCAGCCGACAGGGATTGAGCACTGAAGCTTTCTTT.

V and J are TRBV5-4 and TRBJ1-5; a weak D match, TRBD1 (5 bases). Trimming cost V 4 bases and J 1 base, with 9 bases left between them. The CDR3 is made up of 14 amino acids. The germline CDR1 and CDR2 sequences are SGHNT and YYREEE (reference sequence). CDR3 DNA sequence: TGTGCCAGCAGCCCTGGGGGGAGCAATCAGCCCCAGCATTTT. Residues: CASSPGGSNQPQHF.

This clone appeared once. V is TRBV5-1 and J is TRBJ2-1; possibly TRBD1 or TRBD2 for D (5 bases each). Trimming shortened V by 4 bases and J by 8 bases, and 19 bases separated the two germline ends. CDR1 is SGHRS and CDR2 is YFSETQ in the germline V gene. This CDR3 contains 15 residues. This CDR3 reads CASSMGNRKGDEQFF. As DNA, the CDR3 is TGCGCCAGCAGCATGGGAAACAGGAAGGGAGATGAGCAGTTCTTC.